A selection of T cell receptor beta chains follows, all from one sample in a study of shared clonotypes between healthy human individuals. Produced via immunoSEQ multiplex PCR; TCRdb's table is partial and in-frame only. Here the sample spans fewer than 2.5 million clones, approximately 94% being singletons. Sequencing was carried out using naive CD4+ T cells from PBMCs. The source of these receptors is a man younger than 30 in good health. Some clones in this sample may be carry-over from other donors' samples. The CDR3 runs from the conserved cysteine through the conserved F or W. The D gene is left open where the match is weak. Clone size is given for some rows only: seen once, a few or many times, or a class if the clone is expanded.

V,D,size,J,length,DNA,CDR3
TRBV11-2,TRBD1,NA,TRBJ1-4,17,TGTGCCAGCAGCTTAGGGACAGGATCAACCCAGAATGAAAAACTGTTTTTT,CASSLGTGSTQNEKLFF
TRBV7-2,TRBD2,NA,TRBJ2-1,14,TGTGCCAGCAGCAACGGACTAGCGAGTAATGAGCAGTTCTTC,CASSNGLASNEQFF
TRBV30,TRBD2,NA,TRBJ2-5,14,TGTGCCTGGTCCCTCGGGGGGGCCCAAGAGACCCAGTACTTC,CAWSLGGAQETQYF
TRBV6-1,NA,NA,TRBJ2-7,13,TGTGCCAGCAGTCGACAGCGGGTCTACGAGCAGTACTTC,CASSRQRVYEQYF
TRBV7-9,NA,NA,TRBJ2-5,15,TGTGCCAGCAGCCCCTTGGGCCAGGGGTGGGAGACCCAGTACTTC,CASSPLGQGWETQYF
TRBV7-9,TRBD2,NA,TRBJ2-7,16,TGTGCCAGCAGCTTAGATCTGACTAGCGGTTCCTACGAGCAGTACTTC,CASSLDLTSGSYEQYF
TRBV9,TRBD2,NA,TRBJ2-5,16,TGTGCCAGCAGCGTAGGGACTAGCGGGGGCCAAAAGACCCAGTACTTC,CASSVGTSGGQKTQYF
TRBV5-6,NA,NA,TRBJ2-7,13,TGTGCCAGCAGCTTGGTTGGGAGCAACGAGCAGTACTTC,CASSLVGSNEQYF
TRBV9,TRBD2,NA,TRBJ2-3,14,TGTGCCAGCAGGGAGCGGGAGGACACAGATACGCAGTATTTT,CASREREDTDTQYF
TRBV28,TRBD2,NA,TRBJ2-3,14,TGTGCCAGCAGTTTAGGGAGGGCAGCGGATACGCAGTATTTT,CASSLGRAADTQYF
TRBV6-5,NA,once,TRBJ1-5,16,TGTGCCAGCAGTTACAGGGCAGGGTTTAGCAATCAGCCCCAGCATTTT,CASSYRAGFSNQPQHF
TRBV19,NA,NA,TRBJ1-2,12,TGTGCCAGTAGTATCGGTCAGGGTTTCTACACCTTC,CASSIGQGFYTF
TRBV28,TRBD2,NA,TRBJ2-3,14,TGTGCCAGCAGACCGAGCGGGAGTACAGATACGCAGTATTTT,CASRPSGSTDTQYF
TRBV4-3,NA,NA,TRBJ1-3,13,TGCGCCAGCAGCCAAGAGGGGGGAAACACCATATATTTT,CASSQEGGNTIYF
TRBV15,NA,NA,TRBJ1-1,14,TGTGCCACCAGCAGAGACAGGGGTAACACTGAAGCTTTCTTT,CATSRDRGNTEAFF
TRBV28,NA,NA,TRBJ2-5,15,TGTGCCAGCAGTTTGAACGGCAGGCGCCAAGAGACCCAGTACTTC,CASSLNGRRQETQYF
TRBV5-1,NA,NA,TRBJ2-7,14,TGCGCCAGCAGCTTGCAGGGGACAACCTACGAGCAGTACTTC,CASSLQGTTYEQYF
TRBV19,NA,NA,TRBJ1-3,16,TGTGCCAGCGAGGGTGGCTCACTCCCCTCTGGAAACACCATATATTTT,CASEGGSLPSGNTIYF
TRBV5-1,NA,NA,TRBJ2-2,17,TGCGCCAGCAGCCGACCGTCGACAGGCGCGAACACCGGGGAGCTGTTTTTT,CASSRPSTGANTGELFF
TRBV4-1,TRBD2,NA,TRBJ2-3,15,TGCGCCAGCAGCCAAGGGGGTAGCGGGGGGTATACGCAGTATTTT,CASSQGGSGGYTQYF
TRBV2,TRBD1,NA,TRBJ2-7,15,TGTGCCAGCAAACGACAGGGGGCCTCCACCTACGAGCAGTACTTC,CASKRQGASTYEQYF
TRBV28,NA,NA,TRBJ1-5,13,TGTGCCAGCAGCCTCGGGGTCAATCAGCCCCAGCATTTT,CASSLGVNQPQHF